This T cell receptor beta chain was captured in a study of patients and donors after allogeneic stem cell transplantation. Trimming removed 8 bases at V and 7 bases at J, with 15 bases between. This CDR3 region has 14 residues. In its sample, this clonotype was seen a few times. TCRdb itself ran the RT-PCR reads through MiXCR, one entry per CDR3 protein. Among about 150,000 distinct CDR3 sequences listed, about a third were seen once. Specimen: blood, either unsorted or a sorted T cell fraction (not recorded which). The sequence was obtained from a human donor who was either an allogeneic HSCT recipient or a stem cell or donor lymphocyte infusion donor (not recorded which). It is not recorded whose cells these are; they may come from a transplant donor. The chain combines TRBV12-3 or TRBV12-4 with TRBJ1-6; D perhaps matches TRBD1 (5 bases). CDR3 sequence: CASCLGGNNSPLHF. In DNA, the CDR3 is TGTGCCAGCTGCCTTGGGGGGAACAATTCACCCCTCCACTTT.